The rows below give T cell receptor beta chains drawn from one sample of a study of OX40 agonist ivuxolimab in advanced cancers. TCRdb's table, derived via immunoSEQ multiplex PCR, lists solely in-frame clones and lacks some. Of 55,000 to 90,000 clones listed, 80% to 90% are singletons. The sequenced sample was CD4+ or CD8+ T cells sorted from blood, obtained in a trial of the OX40 agonist ivuxolimab. The receptors derive from an adult with an advanced solid tumor such as melanoma, head and neck, liver or kidney cancer. Both conserved end residues are part of each CDR3. A D gene is named only where the DNA matches it firmly. For some rows the clone size is stated as once, few or many, or as a class when expanded; others skip it.

D	V	size	J	DNA	CDR3
-	TRBV19	-	TRBJ2-7	TGTGCCAGTAGTATAGAAGGCAGGGCGGTCTACGAGCAGTACTTC	CASSIEGRAVYEQYF
-	TRBV30	-	TRBJ1-1	TGTGCCTGGAGCCCCTCCGTGGGGACTGAAGCTTTCTTT	CAWSPSVGTEAFF
TRBD1	TRBV11-2	few	TRBJ1-6	TGTGCCAGCAGCTTTAGGGGACAGGGGAATTCACCCCTCCACTTT	CASSFRGQGNSPLHF
TRBD2	TRBV9	-	TRBJ2-3	TGTGCCAGCAGCCCGCGGGGGGGACTCACAGATACGCAGTATTTT	CASSPRGGLTDTQYF
TRBD2	TRBV5-1	-	TRBJ2-1	TGCGCCAGCAAACTAGCGGGGGACTCCTACAATGAGCAGTTCTTC	CASKLAGDSYNEQFF
-	TRBV19	-	TRBJ1-4	TGTGCCAGTAGTGGTATAACAGGGCACCTTCGTGAAAAACTGTTTTTT	CASSGITGHLREKLFF
TRBD1	TRBV6-5	once	TRBJ2-5	TGTGCCAGCAGAAGACAGGGCCACCAAGAGACCCAGTACTTC	CASRRQGHQETQYF
TRBD1	TRBV7-2	-	TRBJ2-7	TGTGCCAGCAGCCTACGGACAGGGAACCACGGGCAGTACTTC	CASSLRTGNHGQYF
-	TRBV10-3	-	TRBJ1-2	TGTGCCATCAGTGAGAGCGTCAGGGTGGGAAATGGCTACACCTTC	CAISESVRVGNGYTF
-	TRBV5-1	-	TRBJ1-2	TGCGCCAGCAGCTTGTCGGGGGACGGCTACACCTTC	CASSLSGDGYTF
-	TRBV4-1	-	TRBJ1-5	TGCGCCAGCAGCCAGGGTCCCGGTGTGGAGCCCCAGCATTTT	CASSQGPGVEPQHF
TRBD1	TRBV5-1	-	TRBJ1-1	TGCGCCAGCAGCCCCGGGGACAGGGCCCGGTTGAACACTGAAGCTTTCTTT	CASSPGDRARLNTEAFF
TRBD2	TRBV4-2	-	TRBJ2-2	TGTGCCAGCAGCCAAGAGGAGGCGGGGGGGCGTATCGGGGAGCTGTTTTTT	CASSQEEAGGRIGELFF
TRBD1	TRBV29-1	-	TRBJ2-4	TGCAGCGCCCCCGGACAGGGGGAAAACATTCAGTACTTC	CSAPGQGENIQYF
-	TRBV5-1	-	TRBJ2-2	TGCGCCAGCAGCTTGCTCGGAACAGGGAACACCGGGGAGCTGTTTTTT	CASSLLGTGNTGELFF
-	TRBV6-5	-	TRBJ1-2	TGTGCCACGGGAAAAGGGGCCCTCTATGGCTACACCTTC	CATGKGALYGYTF
TRBD2	TRBV5-6	-	TRBJ2-1	TGTGCCAGCAGCTACGGGGGGTGGCGCGAGCAGTTCTTC	CASSYGGWREQFF
TRBD1	TRBV5-1	-	TRBJ1-3	TGCGCCAGCAGCCAAGGGACAGGGGTCGGAAACACCATATATTTT	CASSQGTGVGNTIYF
-	TRBV19	-	TRBJ1-4	TGTGCCAGTAGTATAGGCCTTGCAACTAATGAAAAACTGTTTTTT	CASSIGLATNEKLFF
TRBD2	TRBV6-5	-	TRBJ2-1	TGTGCCAGCAGTTACGCTCGGGGGGGCGCCTACAATGAGCAGTTCTTC	CASSYARGGAYNEQFF
-	TRBV19	-	TRBJ1-5	TGTGCCAGTAGTAATAGCAATCAGCCCCAGCATTTT	CASSNSNQPQHF
TRBD1	TRBV7-9	-	TRBJ2-5	TGTGCCAGCAGCCCCACCAGGGACAGGCACGGGGAGACCCAGTACTTC	CASSPTRDRHGETQYF
-	TRBV29-1	-	TRBJ1-3	TGCAGCGTTGAAACTGCTTCTGGAAACACCATATATTTT	CSVETASGNTIYF
-	TRBV6-5	-	TRBJ2-3	TGTGCCAGCAGTTACGCACAGATTACTAGCACAGATACGCAGTATTTT	CASSYAQITSTDTQYF
-	TRBV2	-	TRBJ2-2	TGTGCCAGCAGTGAACAAGCAGGGCGGGTCGGGGAGCTGTTTTTT	CASSEQAGRVGELFF
-	TRBV7-9	-	TRBJ2-5	TGTGCCAGCAGCTTAGCCTCCGGGATGGAGACCCAGTACTTC	CASSLASGMETQYF
-	TRBV7-2	-	TRBJ2-2	TGTGCCAGCAGCTTAGGTCTCGGGTCCTTCGGGGAGCTGTTTTTT	CASSLGLGSFGELFF
-	TRBV11-2	-	TRBJ1-1	TGTGCCAGCAGCTTAGCCAGGAACACTGAAGCTTTCTTT	CASSLARNTEAFF